One and the same sample provided the 14 T cell receptor beta chains below, sequenced in a study of long-term antiretroviral therapy in people with HIV. Running of the v3.0 immunoSEQ assay took place at survey level. Sequenced by immunoSEQ multiplex PCR; TCRdb stores in-frame clones only, minus some. Of more than 25,000 clones listed, over 85% were seen once; the top ten hold about 3.6%. The material was unsorted PBMCs, obtained 1.8 years after starting antiretroviral therapy. The receptors were sampled from a woman between 18 and 29 years old with HIV.

The chain is built from TRBV20-1 and TRBJ2-1; D gene ambiguous. Germline V gives CDR1 DFQATT, CDR2 SNEGSKA (reference sequence). The CDR3 has 11 amino acids. In nucleotides, the CDR3 is TGCAGCTCAAAGGGTCGGCGATCGCAGTTCTTC. As protein: CSSKGRRSQFF.

The genes are TRBV28 and TRBJ1-1, with D unresolved. Trimming left V 6 bases short and J 0 bases short, with 14 bases between. Germline V gives CDR1 MDHEN, CDR2 SYDVKM. The CDR3 runs 15 residues. The CDR3 DNA reads TGTGCCAGCAGGGGAGGGTTCGTGTTGAACACTGAAGCTTTCTTT. Protein product: CASRGGFVLNTEAFF.

This chain links TRBV9 with TRBJ2-5; 9 bases line up with TRBD2. V shed 0 bases and J 5 bases; nucleotides not matched to a gene: 5. CDR3 length: 15 amino acids. Germline loops: CDR1 SGDLS, CDR2 YYNGEE. CDR3 DNA: TGTGCCAGCAGCGTAGGGCTAGCGGGATATGAGACCCAGTACTTC. This gives the protein CASSVGLAGYETQYF.

The chain combines TRBV18 with TRBJ1-5; possibly TRBD1 for D (5 bases). The CDR3 spans 14 residues. Germline V gene lookup returns CDR1 KGHSH and CDR2 LQKENI. The V end was cut by 3 bases, the J end by 6 bases, with 12 bases between. The CDR3 region has the DNA TGTGCCAGCTCACCCGGCAGGGTCGGTCAGCCCCAGCATTTT. Its translation is CASSPGRVGQPQHF.

In DNA, the CDR3 is TGTGCCAGCAGTGGTCGAAATCAGCCCCAGCATTTT. Translated: CASSGRNQPQHF. V and J are TRBV2 and TRBJ1-5; D is undetermined. V lost 4 bases and J lost 4, with 5 bases in between. The CDR3 has 12 amino acids. CDR1 and CDR2 (germline): SNHLY, FYNNEI.

This chain uses TRBV6-1 with TRBJ1-3, with 8 bases that match TRBD1. Unmatched junction bases numbered 9, after V lost 5 bases and J lost 0 bases. Per germline, CDR1 MNHNS and CDR2 SASEGT. CDR3 length: 17 residues. DNA of the CDR3: TGTGCCAGCAGTCAAGATCGACAGGGGATCTCTGGAAACACCATATATTTT. It is translated as CASSQDRQGISGNTIYF.

The chain couples TRBV6-1 to TRBJ2-7, with 11 nucleotides matching TRBD1. The CDR3 length is 14 residues. Germline CDR1 and CDR2: MNHNS and SASEGT. Trimming at V came to 4 bases and at J to 3 bases, leaving 2 bases not matched to a gene. CDR3: CASSVDRGHYEQYF. CDR3 coding DNA: TGTGCCAGCAGTGTGGACAGGGGGCACTACGAGCAGTACTTC.

In DNA form, the CDR3 reads TGTGCCAGCAGCAAGAAGCGGGAGGGCCTTGTAACTAGCACAGATACGCAGTATTTT. It specifies CASSKKREGLVTSTDTQYF. V gene TRBV4-2 combines with J gene TRBJ2-3; the match to TRBD2 covers 10 bases. The V segment lost 5 bases and the J segment 0 bases; nucleotides outside the gene matches: 14. The germline V gene encodes CDR1 LGHNA and CDR2 YNFKEQ. The CDR3 is 19 residues long.

J is TRBJ2-3 and V is TRBV28; TRBD2 matches 11 bases. Trimming cost V 6 bases and J 3 bases; bases outside gene matches: 11. CDR1 MDHEN and CDR2 SYDVKM come from the germline V gene. The CDR3 sequence is 17 residues long. CDR3 sequence reads: CASSTQIAGGRTDTQYF. CDR3 nucleotide sequence: TGTGCCAGCAGCACCCAGATAGCGGGAGGGCGGACAGATACGCAGTATTTT. The entire variable domain, with the rest obtained from reference TRBV28 and TRBJ2-3, is as follows: DVKVTQSSRYLVKRTGEKVFLECVQDMDHENMFWYRQDPGLGLRLIYFSYDVKMKEKGDIPEGYSVSREKKERFSLILESASTNQTSMYLCASSTQIAGGRTDTQYFGPGTRLTVL.

This clone came up once. This rearrangement joins TRBV11-1 to TRBJ2-5; the match to TRBD1 covers 11 bases. Trimming took 5 bases from V and 0 from J; bases not matched to a gene: 5. This CDR3 spans 16 amino acids. Germline CDR1 is SGHAT and CDR2 is FQDESV (reference sequence). The CDR3 coding sequence is TGTGCCAGCAGCGCCCGGACAGGGGGCTACCAAGAGACCCAGTACTTC. Protein product: CASSARTGGYQETQYF.

The V gene is TRBV7-3, the J gene TRBJ2-3, with D possibly TRBD2 on 6 matching bases. The CDR3 has 14 amino acids. The germline gives CDR1 SGHTA, CDR2 FQGTGA. Trimming pared 5 bases from V and 5 bases from J, leaving 14 bases between. The CDR3 DNA is TGTGCCAGCAGCCCCCTTCACGGGGGAGATACGCAGTATTTT. As protein: CASSPLHGGDTQYF.

The V and J genes are TRBV29-1 and TRBJ2-7; the D call may be TRBD1 or TRBD2 (6 bases each). V was clipped by 1 base and J by 2 bases, with 12 bases between them. The CDR3 extends over 14 amino acids. Germline V gene sequence: CDR1 SQVTM, CDR2 ANQGSEA. This CDR3 is CSVEVGGGAYEQYF. CDR3 DNA sequence: TGCAGCGTTGAAGTTGGAGGGGGTGCCTACGAGCAGTACTTC.

This clone was seen a few times. The chain links TRBV7-9 to TRBJ1-5; no firm D call. In germline, CDR1 is SEHNR, CDR2 FQNEAQ (reference sequence). The CDR3 covers 14 residues. Trimming left V 8 bases short and J 1 base short, with 12 bases between. The CDR3 sequence: CASGPVESNQPQHF. CDR3 nucleotides: TGTGCCAGCGGCCCGGTGGAAAGCAATCAGCCCCAGCATTTT.

This sequence joins TRBV5-1 and TRBJ2-5; 7 bases line up with TRBD1. After removal of 0 bases from V and 5 bases from J, the junction contained 10 bases not matched to a gene. The germline gives CDR1 SGHRS, CDR2 YFSETQ. The CDR3 extends over 16 amino acids. The CDR3 loop reads CASSLVTQGSGETQYF. The CDR3 DNA is TGCGCCAGCAGCTTGGTTACACAGGGGTCGGGGGAGACCCAGTACTTC.